Shown below are 19 T cell receptor beta chains from a single sample sequenced in a study of blood T cell repertoires in COVID-19. Sequencing was performed with immunoSEQ multiplex PCR; in TCRdb, only in-frame clones are kept and a portion is missing. The sample carries about 130,000 clones, over 80% recorded once. Source material: peripheral blood. The source of these receptors is a man aged 40-49 years with active or convalescent COVID-19.

The rearrangement links TRBV6-5 to TRBJ1-4; TRBD1 agrees at 9 bases. This CDR3 is 15 amino acids long. Per the germline V gene, CDR1 is MNHEY and CDR2 is SVGAGI. J was trimmed by 5 bases and V by 6 bases; bases with no gene match: 7. The CDR3 here is CASSLGTGQNEKLFF. In nucleotides, the CDR3 is TGTGCCAGCAGCCTCGGGACAGGGCAGAATGAAAAACTGTTTTTT.

J is TRBJ2-2 and V is TRBV7-3, with 13 bases identical to TRBD2. Germline CDR1 reads SGHTA; CDR2 reads FQGTGA. The CDR3 has 18 residues. Unmatched junction bases numbered 9, after V lost 4 bases and J lost 4 bases. CDR3 coding DNA: TGTGCCAGCAGCTCTAAACTAGCGGGGGGGCTAGGCACCGGGGAGCTGTTTTTT. Protein product: CASSSKLAGGLGTGELFF.

The rearrangement links TRBV19 to TRBJ1-5, with 7 bases matching TRBD1. The V segment lost 5 bases and the J segment 6 bases; nucleotides outside the gene matches: 7. In germline, CDR1 is LNHDA, CDR2 SQIVND (reference sequence). This CDR3 contains 14 residues. CDR3 in DNA: TGTGCCAGTAGTCCTTCAGGGGGTAGTCAGCCCCAGCATTTT. Protein product: CASSPSGGSQPQHF.

This sequence joins TRBV6-5 and TRBJ2-2; 9 bases match TRBD1. Trimming cost V 7 bases and J 0 bases; bases outside gene matches: 3. Germline V gene sequence: CDR1 MNHEY, CDR2 SVGAGI. CDR3 length: 15 amino acids. The CDR3 is CASKTGGANTGELFF. The CDR3 DNA reads as TGTGCCAGCAAAACAGGGGGCGCGAACACCGGGGAGCTGTTTTTT.

J is TRBJ2-3 and V is TRBV7-3, with D possibly matching TRBD1 (5 bases). The germline V and J ends were trimmed by 2 bases and 4 bases, with 13 bases remaining between them. The CDR3 runs 15 residues. CDR1 and CDR2 (germline): SGHTA, FQGTGA. The DNA for the CDR3 is TGTGCCAGCAGCTTAGTCGGTCCAGGGCCAGATACGCAGTATTTT. Its protein product is CASSLVGPGPDTQYF.

The chain carries TRBV7-2 and TRBJ1-5, with D unclear. The V and J ends lost 5 bases and 6 bases respectively, with 14 bases between them. CDR3 length: 14 residues. Germline V gives CDR1 SGHTA, CDR2 FQGNSA. CDR3 bases: TGTGCCAGCAGCCCTAAGTCGAACGGTCAGCCCCAGCATTTT. Amino acids: CASSPKSNGQPQHF.

The V call is TRBV6-4, the J call TRBJ2-3; 12 bases fit TRBD2. This CDR3 is built from 17 residues. Per the germline V gene, CDR1 is MRHNA and CDR2 is SNTAGT. V shed 0 bases and J 4 bases; nucleotides not matched to a gene: 5. CDR3 sequence: CASSDSKLAGGPDTQYF. The CDR3 coding sequence is TGTGCCAGCAGTGACTCGAAACTAGCGGGGGGACCAGATACGCAGTATTTT.

The J gene is TRBJ1-2, the V gene TRBV3-1 (or the pseudogene TRBV3-2); D remains unclear. The CDR3 is 11 residues long. V was shortened by 4 bases and J by 6 bases, with 6 bases between the two germline ends. The germline V gene has CDR1 LGHDT and CDR2 YNNKEL (reference sequence). The CDR3 loop is CASSLGDGYTF. CDR3 bases: TGTGCCAGCAGCCTAGGAGATGGCTACACCTTC.

The DNA of the CDR3 is TGTGCCAGTAGTGAACGACAGGGTGGGCTGTTTTTT. Protein product: CASSERQGGLFF. The chain couples TRBV19 to TRBJ1-4, with TRBD1 identical over 7 bases. The CDR3 runs 12 residues. The J segment lost 14 bases and the V segment lost 5 bases, leaving 8 bases of the junction unmatched. Germline V lookup: CDR1 LNHDA, CDR2 SQIVND (reference sequence). Variable domain in full (rest from reference TRBV19 and TRBJ1-4): DGGITQSPKYLFRKEGQNVTLSCEQNLNHDAMYWYRQDPGQGLRLIYYSQIVNDFQKGDIAEGYSVSREKKESFPLTVTSAQKNPTAFYLCASSERQGGLFFGSGTQLSVL.

This chain uses TRBV10-3 with TRBJ1-2; D uncertain. V lost 0 bases, J lost 0 bases, and 11 bases lay in between. The CDR3 loop spans 16 amino acids. The V gene's germline CDR1 is ENHRY and CDR2 SYGVKD. The CDR3 here is CAISESSGSPNYGYTF. The CDR3 DNA follows: TGTGCCATCAGTGAGTCTTCGGGGTCTCCTAACTATGGCTACACCTTC.

This clone was detected only a few times. The rearrangement links TRBV28 to TRBJ2-6; the match to TRBD1 covers 7 bases. Trimming took 6 bases from V and 4 from J; bases not matched to a gene: 3. Germline CDR1 and CDR2: MDHEN and SYDVKM. The CDR3 extends over 14 amino acids. CDR3 loop: CASRGQRGANVLTF. Here the CDR3 DNA reads TGTGCCAGCAGGGGACAGAGAGGGGCCAACGTCCTGACTTTC.

The chain combines TRBV6-6 with TRBJ1-1; 11 bases map to TRBD1. CDR1 and CDR2 (germline): MNHNY, SVGAGI (reference sequence). This CDR3 is 16 amino acids long. With V trimmed by 3 bases and J by 4 bases, 7 bases remained unmatched. The CDR3 nucleotides are TGTGCCAGCAGTTATCGGACAGGGGGCGCGGGCACTGAAGCTTTCTTT. Translating gives CASSYRTGGAGTEAFF.

The rearrangement links TRBV7-9 to TRBJ2-6, with 7 positions matching TRBD2. There are 17 residues in the CDR3. CDR1 is SEHNR and CDR2 is FQNEAQ in the germline V gene (reference sequence). V gave up 3 bases and J gave up 2 bases; unmatched junction bases: 7. CDR3 DNA sequence: TGTGCCAGCAGCTTGGGCTCCGCGGGGGCTGGGGCCAACGTCCTGACTTTC. Translated: CASSLGSAGAGANVLTF.

V usage is TRBV5-6 and J usage is TRBJ1-5; the match to TRBD1 covers 9 bases. CDR1 and CDR2 (germline): SGHDT, YYEEEE. The CDR3 runs 19 residues. J gave up 2 bases and V 4 bases, and 16 bases lay outside the gene matches. CDR3 in amino acids: CASSAGRDRVTVGNQPQHF. CDR3 coding DNA: TGTGCCAGCAGCGCCGGCCGGGACAGGGTAACGGTTGGCAATCAGCCCCAGCATTTT.

The chain has TRBV2 and TRBJ2-1; a weak D match, TRBD1 (5 bases). From germline, CDR1 is SNHLY and CDR2 FYNNEI. The length of the CDR3 is 12 residues. V lost 5 bases and J 4 bases, leaving 6 bases between the germline ends. CDR3: CASSYRYNEQFF. CDR3 coding DNA: TGTGCCAGCAGTTACAGGTACAATGAGCAGTTCTTC. Looking up the rest from reference TRBV2 and TRBJ2-1 gives the full variable domain: EPEVTQTPSHQVTQMGQEVILRCVPISNHLYFYWYRQILGQKVEFLVSFYNNEISEKSEIFDDQFSVERPDGSNFTLKIRSTKLEDSAMYFCASSYRYNEQFFGPGTRLTVL.

V and J are TRBV3-1 (or the pseudogene TRBV3-2) and TRBJ1-3; 7 bases line up with TRBD1. Germline-derived CDR1 and CDR2 are LGHDT and YNNKEL (reference sequence). V lost 5 bases, J lost 0 bases, and 7 bases stayed unmatched. This CDR3 region has 16 residues. The CDR3 reads CASSLPDRDSGNTIYF. Here the CDR3 DNA reads TGTGCCAGCAGCTTACCAGACAGGGACTCTGGAAACACCATATATTTT.

This chain joins TRBV2 and TRBJ1-5, with 9 bases lining up with TRBD1. The germline V gene encodes CDR1 SNHLY and CDR2 FYNNEI. The CDR3 sequence is 14 residues long. V was clipped by 3 bases and J by 5 bases; unmatched bases: 2. CDR3 sequence (DNA): TGTGCCAGCAGTGAGGACAGGGGCGATCAGCCCCAGCATTTT. The encoded protein is CASSEDRGDQPQHF.

This chain uses TRBV7-4 with TRBJ2-7; D perhaps matches TRBD1 (8 bases). Germline V gene sequence: CDR1 SGHVT, CDR2 SQSDAQ. CDR3 length: 16 amino acids. The V gene lost 5 bases and the J gene lost 1 base, with 18 bases spanning the gap. The CDR3 bases are TGTGCCAGCAGCGCGGGGAGGGACAGGAAATCCTACGAGCAGTACTTC. Protein sequence: CASSAGRDRKSYEQYF.

This rearrangement joins TRBV29-1 to TRBJ2-2; 9 positions agree with TRBD1. The trim removed 7 bases at V and 6 bases at J, leaving 6 bases unmatched. Per germline, CDR1 SQVTM and CDR2 ANQGSEA. This CDR3 is 13 amino acids long. The CDR3 here is CSGGQGMAGELFF. CDR3 nucleotide sequence: TGCAGCGGGGGACAGGGAATGGCCGGGGAGCTGTTTTTT.